Listed below are T cell receptor beta chains from one sample, sequenced in a study of control samples from healthy donors and cancer patients. Generated by immunoSEQ multiplex PCR, the TCRdb table keeps only in-frame clones and is missing some. The repertoire consists of some 130,000 clones, with approximately 92% occurring once and the leading ten covering more than 2%. The sequenced sample was blood. These receptors all stem from a man younger than 30 in good health. Both conserved end residues are trimmed from each CDR3. The D gene is left open where the match is weak. The size entry is marked missing in some rows and otherwise reads once, few, many or a size class.

>-|TRBV11-3|-
ASSPSLRAENIQY
>-|TRBV30|TRBD1
AWDRDFGAF
>-|TRBV15|TRBD1
ATSRDETGLATNEKLF
>-|TRBV19|-
ASSPFRGLSMNTEAF
>-|TRBV29-1|-
SVVPDLRAGNTIY
>-|TRBV2|-
ASTGNPNTGELF
>-|TRBV7-7|-
ASSAALYNSPLH
>once|TRBV15|TRBD2
ATSREGSGGALSYEQY
>-|TRBV29-1|TRBD1
SVGAGGGFVASKNIQY
>-|TRBV27|TRBD1
ASSSPGQLEY
>-|TRBV4-2|TRBD1
ASSNAQGGLIEKLF
>-|TRBV6-4|-
ASSDSGSYDYT
>-|TRBV7-9|-
ASSFPLEGVSSGNTIY
>-|TRBV30|-
AWSAGTSYEQY
>-|TRBV5-4|TRBD2
ASSLDGGSVGETQY
>-|TRBV19|-
ASRRREYSNQPQH
>-|TRBV28|-
ASSPRLGSSFRGEAQY
>-|TRBV29-1|-
SVRTREVGEQF
>few|TRBV18|-
ASSQDGFTGELF
>once|TRBV25-1|TRBD1
ASSEFGTGGVNTEAF
>-|TRBV4-1|-
ASSQPGLTEAF
>-|TRBV28|-
ASSQQGTSYNEQF
>-|TRBV18|-
ASSSYTLSDTGRDYGYT
>once|TRBV7-2|TRBD2
ASSSRLAGEDTQY
>-|TRBV18|-
ASSPSPKGPISGNTIY
>-|TRBV28|TRBD2
ASNSGANYNEQF
>-|TRBV9|-
ASSVRSPGEQF
>-|TRBV2|-
ASSEAMTGEQY
>-|TRBV19|TRBD2
ATHSAGGYNEQF
>-|TRBV27|-
ASSLSYTSNQPQH
>-|TRBV27|TRBD2
ASSLGLGNYNEQF
>-|TRBV14|TRBD2
AVGTSGSSGANVLT
>-|TRBV28|TRBD1
ASSTRQGALREQY
>-|TRBV6-1|-
ASSLDSNTGELF
>-|TRBV12-3/TRBV12-4|-
ASSLSSNEQF
>once|TRBV5-1|-
ASSFSGIQETQY